The 26 T cell receptor beta chains below were found in one sample sequenced in a study of technical replicates of blood from a few donors. Data came from immunoSEQ multiplex PCR; TCRdb stores just in-frame clones and leaves some out. The table lists some 80,000 clones, approximately 96% of them singletons. The material sequenced was T cells isolated from PBMCs. The receptors come from a human donor in good health.

The gene calls are TRBV12-5 and TRBJ1-5, with 9 bases fitting TRBD1. V was clipped by 7 bases and J by 7 bases; unmatched bases: 11. CDR3 length equals 15 residues. The germline V gene has CDR1 LGHNT and CDR2 FRNRAP. The CDR3 loop is CASAPSTGGIQPQHF. CDR3 sequence (DNA): TGTGCTAGTGCTCCTTCGACAGGGGGGATACAGCCCCAGCATTTT.

The rearrangement uses TRBV19 and TRBJ1-1, with 7 bases matching TRBD1. Trimming removed 5 bases from V and 6 bases from J; junction bases left unmatched: 6. This CDR3 contains 13 residues. Germline V gene lookup returns CDR1 LNHDA and CDR2 SQIVND (reference sequence). CDR3 loop: CASSSNRGSEAFF. The CDR3 DNA reads TGTGCCAGTAGTTCTAACAGGGGATCTGAAGCTTTCTTT.

The J gene is TRBJ2-7, the V gene TRBV7-9; tentatively, D is TRBD1 (5 bases). V was pared by 7 bases and J by 2 bases, with 21 bases between. CDR3 size: 16 residues. Germline CDR1 reads SEHNR; CDR2 reads FQNEAQ (reference sequence). CDR3 protein: CASTSTSGAAPYEQYF. CDR3 sequence (DNA): TGTGCCAGCACCTCCACCTCTGGGGCGGCCCCCTACGAGCAGTACTTC.

V gene TRBV11-3 combines with J gene TRBJ2-7; the D gene is possibly TRBD1 (6 bases). This CDR3 has 14 amino acids. From germline, CDR1 is SGHNT and CDR2 YENEEA. V dropped 5 bases and J dropped 2 bases, with 13 bases sitting between them. The CDR3 DNA reads as TGTGCCAGCAGCCCAAGACAGGATCCCTACGAGCAGTACTTC. Protein sequence: CASSPRQDPYEQYF. The full variable domain, with the rest looked up from reference TRBV11-3 and TRBJ2-7, is EAGVVQSPRYKIIEKKQPVAFWCNPISGHNTLYWYLQNLGQGPELLIRYENEEAVDDSQLPKDRFSAERLKGVDSTLKIQPAELGDSAVYLCASSPRQDPYEQYFGPGTRLTVT.

J is TRBJ1-5 and V is TRBV2, with 7 bases identical to TRBD1. V was clipped by 5 bases and J by 9 bases; unmatched bases: 10. Germline values: CDR1 SNHLY, CDR2 FYNNEI. The CDR3 runs to 14 residues. The CDR3 sequence: CASSFGDSHRPQHF. For the CDR3, the DNA is TGTGCCAGCAGTTTCGGGGACAGTCATAGGCCCCAGCATTTT.

The chain joins TRBV7-9 to TRBJ2-7; D is possibly TRBD2 (5 bases). Germline values: CDR1 SEHNR, CDR2 FQNEAQ (reference sequence). V was pared by 3 bases and J by 0 bases, with 12 bases between. CDR3 size: 15 residues. CDR3 sequence reads: CASSFLMGSSYEQYF. CDR3 sequence (DNA): TGTGCCAGCAGCTTTCTTATGGGGAGCTCCTACGAGCAGTACTTC.

J is TRBJ2-7 and V is TRBV19; a weak D match, TRBD1 (6 bases). The CDR3 is 13 amino acids. Germline V gives CDR1 LNHDA, CDR2 SQIVND (reference sequence). V lost 5 bases, J lost 6 bases, and 14 bases lay in between. CDR3 sequence (DNA): TGTGCCAGTAGTCCCATCCAGGGGTCCGAGCAGTACTTC. It encodes CASSPIQGSEQYF. Based on the CDR3 plus reference TRBV19 and TRBJ2-7, the full variable domain is DGGITQSPKYLFRKEGQNVTLSCEQNLNHDAMYWYRQDPGQGLRLIYYSQIVNDFQKGDIAEGYSVSREKKESFPLTVTSAQKNPTAFYLCASSPIQGSEQYFGPGTRLTVT.

This chain uses TRBV21-1 with TRBJ2-7; whether TRBD1, the table's D call, matches the DNA was not checked. TRBV21-1 is classified as a pseudogene. The CDR3 sequence is 15 residues long. This chain's CDR3 is CASSKPEDRGYEQYF. The CDR3 bases are TGTGCCAGCAGCAAACCCGAGGACAGGGGCTACGAGCAGTACTTC.

The count of this clone is one. The CDR3: CASSPLSTGELFF. DNA of the CDR3: TGTGCCAGCTCACCACTCTCTACCGGGGAGCTGTTTTTT. The V call is TRBV18, the J call TRBJ2-2; D is ambiguous. V was pared by 1 base and J by 5 bases, with 5 bases between. Germline assignment: CDR1 KGHSH and CDR2 LQKENI. This CDR3 comprises 13 residues.

The chain couples TRBV29-1 to TRBJ2-1, with TRBD2 matching over 13 bases. This CDR3 has 14 amino acids. Germline CDR1 and CDR2: SQVTM and ANQGSEA. V was clipped by 7 bases and J by 7 bases; unmatched bases: 7. As DNA, the CDR3 is TGCAGCGGATATGGGACTAGCGGGAAGAATGAGCAGTTCTTC. It is translated as CSGYGTSGKNEQFF.

This chain joins TRBV5-5 and TRBJ1-2, with TRBD1 matching over 10 bases. The CDR3 length is 14 residues. CDR1 and CDR2 from the germline V gene are SGHKS and YYEKEE (reference sequence). The V gene end was trimmed by 3 bases and the J gene end by 8 bases; junction bases not matched to a gene: 7. CDR3 in amino acids: CASSSGTGVVGYTF. The CDR3 bases are TGTGCCAGCAGCTCCGGGACAGGGGTTGTCGGCTACACCTTC. The entire variable domain, with the rest obtained from reference TRBV5-5 and TRBJ1-2, is as follows: DAGVTQSPTHLIKTRGQQVTLRCSPISGHKSVSWYQQVLGQGPQFIFQYYEKEERGRGNFPDRFSARQFPNYSSELNVNALLLGDSALYLCASSSGTGVVGYTFGSGTRLTVV.

The chain has TRBV10-3 and TRBJ2-2; 14 bases map to TRBD2. This CDR3 contains 15 residues. Germline CDR1 and CDR2: ENHRY and SYGVKD. V lost 8 bases, J lost 10 bases, and 9 bases stayed unmatched. In DNA form, the CDR3 reads TGTGCCATCTCCCGGGGACTAGCGGGAGTGGCGGAGCTGTTTTTT. This sequence encodes CAISRGLAGVAELFF.

This chain joins TRBV4-3 and TRBJ2-3; 8 bases line up with TRBD2. CDR3 length: 16 amino acids. Germline CDR1 reads LGHNA; CDR2 reads YSLEER. J was trimmed by 3 bases and V by 4 bases; bases with no gene match: 9. CDR3: CASSLGGEALTDTQYF. CDR3 sequence (DNA): TGCGCCAGCAGCCTCGGGGGGGAGGCCTTGACAGATACGCAGTATTTT.

The rearrangement links TRBV9 to TRBJ2-1, with 7 bases fitting TRBD1. The CDR3 runs to 16 residues. The germline CDR1 and CDR2 sequences are SGDLS and YYNGEE. V lost 4 bases to trimming and J lost 0 bases; unmatched junction nucleotides: 7. The CDR3 spells CASSLKGQDSYNEQFF. The DNA for the CDR3 is TGTGCCAGCAGCCTAAAAGGACAGGACTCCTACAATGAGCAGTTCTTC.

The chain employs TRBV7-8 and TRBJ1-5; D possibly corresponds to TRBD1 (6 bases). The CDR3 is 15 residues long. Germline V gene sequence: CDR1 SGHVS, CDR2 FQNEAQ. The V and J ends lost 7 bases and 2 bases respectively, with 15 bases between them. This CDR3 is CASTPGVGGNQPQHF. The CDR3, as DNA: TGTGCCAGCACCCCAGGGGTAGGTGGCAATCAGCCCCAGCATTTT.

V and J are TRBV18 and TRBJ1-4; possible D gene TRBD1, 5 bases. Trimming removed 3 bases from V and 8 bases from J, with 13 bases in between. In germline, CDR1 is KGHSH, CDR2 LQKENI. The CDR3 extends over 14 amino acids. For the CDR3, the DNA is TGTGCCAGCTCACCCCGCCAGGGCCTAGAAAAACTGTTTTTT. It translates to CASSPRQGLEKLFF.

The CDR3 loop reads CASSLDLGLAEHTGELFF. The DNA for the CDR3 is TGTGCCAGCAGCTTAGATCTGGGCCTAGCGGAGCACACCGGGGAGCTGTTTTTT. The J gene is TRBJ2-2, the V gene TRBV11-3; 7 nucleotides match TRBD2. The germline V gene encodes CDR1 SGHNT and CDR2 YENEEA. The junction had 10 bases not matched to a gene; V was cut back by 0 bases and J by 3 bases. CDR3 length: 18 residues.

This clone has only one observation. The gene calls are TRBV19 and TRBJ2-5, with 12 bases matching TRBD2. Germline CDR1 reads LNHDA; CDR2 reads SQIVND (reference sequence). The CDR3 covers 15 residues. The junction had 6 bases not matched to a gene; V was cut back by 5 bases and J by 5 bases. CDR3 in DNA: TGTGCCAGTAGTTGGGGACTAGCGGGTCACGAGACCCAGTACTTC. Protein sequence: CASSWGLAGHETQYF.

This chain links TRBV27 with TRBJ1-5, with 10 bases fitting TRBD1. V was pared by 4 bases and J by 6 bases, with 3 bases of the junction left unmatched. CDR1 and CDR2 (germline): MNHEY, SMNVEV (reference sequence). This CDR3 contains 14 residues. The CDR3 region is CASSSRQGAQPQHF. CDR3 nucleotide sequence: TGTGCCAGCAGTTCCCGACAGGGGGCTCAGCCCCAGCATTTT.

About this clone itself: Different DNA sequences within this sample yield the same CDR3. The chain employs TRBV18 and TRBJ1-5, with 7 bases that match TRBD1. CDR3 size: 14 residues. Germline V gene lookup returns CDR1 KGHSH and CDR2 LQKENI. V lost 3 bases, J lost 5 bases, and 4 bases stayed unmatched. The DNA of the CDR3 is TGTGCCAGCTCACCTGGGACAGCAGATCAGCCCCAGCATTTT. Encoded protein: CASSPGTADQPQHF. Drawing the rest from reference TRBV18 and TRBJ1-5, the complete variable domain is NAGVMQNPRHLVRRRGQEARLRCSPMKGHSHVYWYRQLPEEGLKFMVYLQKENIIDESGMPKERFSAEFPKEGPSILRIQQVVRGDSAAYFCASSPGTADQPQHFGDGTRLSIL.

V and J are TRBV7-9 and TRBJ1-1, with a possible D match to TRBD1 (5 bases). The germline gives CDR1 SEHNR, CDR2 FQNEAQ (reference sequence). Trimming pared 2 bases from V and 7 bases from J, leaving 20 bases between. CDR3 length equals 16 residues. DNA of the CDR3: TGTGCCAGCAGCTTATACCCCGTGACAGTAGAGCATGAAGCTTTCTTT. This encodes CASSLYPVTVEHEAFF.

This sequence joins TRBV5-1 and TRBJ1-2; D may be TRBD1 (5 bases). V was shortened by 2 bases and J by 5 bases, with 13 bases between the two germline ends. The CDR3 has 14 residues. Germline CDR1 and CDR2: SGHRS and YFSETQ. For the CDR3, the DNA is TGCGCCAGCAGCTTAGACAGCCCGTTATATGGCTACACCTTC. Translation: CASSLDSPLYGYTF.

The chain carries TRBV27 and TRBJ1-5; no clear D. The CDR3 runs to 14 residues. Germline-derived CDR1 and CDR2 are MNHEY and SMNVEV (reference sequence). V lost 2 bases and J lost 5, with 10 bases in between. The CDR3 sequence is CASSLVGSHQPQHF. In nucleotides, the CDR3 is TGTGCCAGCAGTTTAGTGGGCTCTCATCAGCCCCAGCATTTT.

The rearrangement links TRBV29-1 to TRBJ2-5, with a weak D call TRBD1 (6 bases). The CDR3 runs 12 residues. Germline-derived CDR1 and CDR2 are SQVTM and ANQGSEA. With 4 bases removed from V and 4 bases from J, the gap between germline ends came to 10 bases. CDR3 residues: CSVGTGLETQYF. The CDR3 DNA follows: TGCAGCGTTGGAACAGGGCTAGAGACCCAGTACTTC.

The genes are TRBV28 and TRBJ2-7; 7 bases map to TRBD1. Looked up from germline, CDR1 is MDHEN and CDR2 is SYDVKM. The V segment lost 4 bases and the J segment 2 bases; nucleotides outside the gene matches: 5. The CDR3 runs to 14 residues. CDR3 protein: CASSSPGQPYEQYF. CDR3 DNA: TGTGCCAGCAGTTCCCCGGGACAGCCCTACGAGCAGTACTTC.

The chain carries TRBV7-2 and TRBJ2-7; 7 bases are shared with TRBD1. Germline loops: CDR1 SGHTA, CDR2 FQGNSA. CDR3 size: 16 residues. V dropped 5 bases and J dropped 7; count of bases not matched to a gene: 17. The CDR3 protein is CASSPLRGAGQEEQYF. The CDR3 DNA reads TGTGCCAGCAGCCCCCTTCGAGGAGCAGGACAGGAAGAGCAGTACTTC. The full variable domain, rest sourced from reference TRBV7-2 and TRBJ2-7, is GAGVSQSPSNKVTEKGKDVELRCDPISGHTALYWYRQSLGQGLEFLIYFQGNSAPDKSGLPSDRFSAERTGGSVSTLTIQRTQQEDSAVYLCASSPLRGAGQEEQYFGPGTRLTVT.